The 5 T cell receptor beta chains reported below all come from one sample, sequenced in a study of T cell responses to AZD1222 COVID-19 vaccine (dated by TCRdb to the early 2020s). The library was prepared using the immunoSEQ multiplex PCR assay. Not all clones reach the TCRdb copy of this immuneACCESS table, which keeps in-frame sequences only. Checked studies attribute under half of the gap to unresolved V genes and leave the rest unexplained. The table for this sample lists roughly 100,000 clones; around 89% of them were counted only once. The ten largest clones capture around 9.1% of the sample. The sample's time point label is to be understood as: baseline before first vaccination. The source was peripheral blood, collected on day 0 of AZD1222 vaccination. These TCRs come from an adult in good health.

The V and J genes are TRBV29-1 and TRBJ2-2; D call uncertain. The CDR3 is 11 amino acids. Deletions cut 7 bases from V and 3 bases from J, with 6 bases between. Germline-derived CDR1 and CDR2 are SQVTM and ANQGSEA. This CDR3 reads CSAKDTGELFF. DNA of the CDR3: TGCAGCGCGAAGGACACCGGGGAGCTGTTTTTT.

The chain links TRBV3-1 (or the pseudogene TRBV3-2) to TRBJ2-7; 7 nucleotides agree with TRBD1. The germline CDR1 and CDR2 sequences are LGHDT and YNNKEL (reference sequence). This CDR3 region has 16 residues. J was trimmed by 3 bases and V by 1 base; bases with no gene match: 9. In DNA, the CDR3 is TGTGCCAGCAGCCAAGCTCCTGGCAGGGGGTTCTACGAGCAGTACTTC. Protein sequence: CASSQAPGRGFYEQYF.

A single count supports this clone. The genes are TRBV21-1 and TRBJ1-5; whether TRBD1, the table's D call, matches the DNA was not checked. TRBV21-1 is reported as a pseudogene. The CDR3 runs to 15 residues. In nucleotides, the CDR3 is TGTGCCAGCAGCCCCTACAGGGGTATCGATCAGCCCCAGCATTTT. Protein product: CASSPYRGIDQPQHF.

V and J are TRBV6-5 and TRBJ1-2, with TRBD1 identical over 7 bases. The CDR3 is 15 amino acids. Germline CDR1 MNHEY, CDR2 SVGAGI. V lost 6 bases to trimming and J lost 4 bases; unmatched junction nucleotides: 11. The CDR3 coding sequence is TGTGCCAGCAGCCTGGGACAGTTGGGTTCCTATGGCTACACCTTC. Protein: CASSLGQLGSYGYTF.

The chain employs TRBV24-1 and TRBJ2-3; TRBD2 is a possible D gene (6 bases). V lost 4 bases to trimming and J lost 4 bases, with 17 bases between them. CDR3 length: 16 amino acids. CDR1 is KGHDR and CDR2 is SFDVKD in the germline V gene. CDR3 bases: TGTGCCACCAGTGAGGGAGCAGGAGGGCTGGCAGATACGCAGTATTTT. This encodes CATSEGAGGLADTQYF.